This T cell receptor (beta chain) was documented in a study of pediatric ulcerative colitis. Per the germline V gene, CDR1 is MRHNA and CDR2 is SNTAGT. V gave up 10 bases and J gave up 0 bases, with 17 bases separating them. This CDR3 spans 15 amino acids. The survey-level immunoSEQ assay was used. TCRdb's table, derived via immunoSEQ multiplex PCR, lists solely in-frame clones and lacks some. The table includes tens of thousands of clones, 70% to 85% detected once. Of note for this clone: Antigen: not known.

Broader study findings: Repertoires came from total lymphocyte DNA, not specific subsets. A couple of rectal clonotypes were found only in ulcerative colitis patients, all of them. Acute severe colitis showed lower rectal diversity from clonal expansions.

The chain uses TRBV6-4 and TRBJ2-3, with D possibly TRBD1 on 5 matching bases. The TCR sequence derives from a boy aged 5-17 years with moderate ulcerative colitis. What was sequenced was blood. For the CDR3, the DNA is TGTGCCAACTCCCAGGGCGTACCTAGCACAGATACGCAGTATTTT. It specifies CANSQGVPSTDTQYF.